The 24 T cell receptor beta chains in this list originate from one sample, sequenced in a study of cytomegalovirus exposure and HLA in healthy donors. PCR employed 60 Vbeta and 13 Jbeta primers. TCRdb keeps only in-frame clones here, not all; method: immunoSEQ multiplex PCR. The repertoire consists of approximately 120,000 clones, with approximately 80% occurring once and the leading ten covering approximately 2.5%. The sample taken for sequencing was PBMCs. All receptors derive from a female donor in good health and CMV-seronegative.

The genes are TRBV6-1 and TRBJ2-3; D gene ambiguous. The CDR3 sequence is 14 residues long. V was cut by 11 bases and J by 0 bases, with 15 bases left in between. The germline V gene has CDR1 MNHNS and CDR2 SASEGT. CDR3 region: CAVRLGPSTDTQYF. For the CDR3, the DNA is TGTGCCGTCCGATTGGGCCCTAGCACAGATACGCAGTATTTT.

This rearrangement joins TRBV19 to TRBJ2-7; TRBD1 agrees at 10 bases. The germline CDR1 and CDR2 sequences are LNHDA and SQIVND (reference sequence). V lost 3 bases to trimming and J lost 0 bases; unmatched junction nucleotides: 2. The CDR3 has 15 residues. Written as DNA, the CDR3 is TGTGCCAGTAGTATGGACAGGGGGACCTCCTACGAGCAGTACTTC. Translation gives CASSMDRGTSYEQYF.

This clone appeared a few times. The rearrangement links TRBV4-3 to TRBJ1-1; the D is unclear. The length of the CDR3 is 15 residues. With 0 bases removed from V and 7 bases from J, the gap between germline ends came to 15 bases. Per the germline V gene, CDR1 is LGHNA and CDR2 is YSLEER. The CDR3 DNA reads TGCGCCAGCAGCCAAGACGCGGTGTCTACGCGTGAAGCTTTCTTT. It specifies CASSQDAVSTREAFF.

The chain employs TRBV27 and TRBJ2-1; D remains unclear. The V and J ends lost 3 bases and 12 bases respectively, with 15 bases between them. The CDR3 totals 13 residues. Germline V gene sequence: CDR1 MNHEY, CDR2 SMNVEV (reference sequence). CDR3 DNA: TGTGCCAGCAGTTTCTCCCGGTCTTCACCGCAGTTCTTC. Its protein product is CASSFSRSSPQFF.

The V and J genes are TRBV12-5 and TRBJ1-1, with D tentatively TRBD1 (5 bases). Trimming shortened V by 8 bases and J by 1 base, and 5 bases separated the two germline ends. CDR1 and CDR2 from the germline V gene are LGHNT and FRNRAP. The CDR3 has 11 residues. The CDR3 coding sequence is TGTGCTAGTCAGGGGAACACTGAAGCTTTCTTT. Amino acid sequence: CASQGNTEAFF.

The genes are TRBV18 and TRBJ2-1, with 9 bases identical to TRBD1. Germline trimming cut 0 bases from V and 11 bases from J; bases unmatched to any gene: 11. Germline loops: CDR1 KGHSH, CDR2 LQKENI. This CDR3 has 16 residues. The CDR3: CASSPPGTGSSPQQFF. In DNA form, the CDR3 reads TGTGCCAGCTCACCACCGGGGACAGGGTCGTCGCCTCAGCAGTTCTTC.

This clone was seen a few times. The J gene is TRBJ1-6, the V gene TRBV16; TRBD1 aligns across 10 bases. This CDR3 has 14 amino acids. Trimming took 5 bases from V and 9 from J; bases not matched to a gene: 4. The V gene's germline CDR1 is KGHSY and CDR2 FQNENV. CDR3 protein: CASSGDRGLSPLHF. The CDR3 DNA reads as TGTGCCAGCAGCGGCGACAGGGGGCTTTCACCCCTCCACTTT.

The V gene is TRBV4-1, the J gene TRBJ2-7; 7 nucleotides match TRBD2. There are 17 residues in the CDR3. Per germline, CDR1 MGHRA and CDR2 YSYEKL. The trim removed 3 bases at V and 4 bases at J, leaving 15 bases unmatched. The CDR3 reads CASSHRGEGTVRYEQYF. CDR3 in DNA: TGCGCCAGCAGCCACCGGGGGGAAGGGACCGTGAGGTACGAGCAGTACTTC.

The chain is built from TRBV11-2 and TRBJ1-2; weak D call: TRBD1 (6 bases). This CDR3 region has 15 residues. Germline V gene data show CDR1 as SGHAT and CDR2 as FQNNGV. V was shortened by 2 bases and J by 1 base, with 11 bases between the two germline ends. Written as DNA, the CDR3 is TGTGCCAGCAGCTTACTGAGACAGGATAACTATGGCTACACCTTC. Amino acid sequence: CASSLLRQDNYGYTF.

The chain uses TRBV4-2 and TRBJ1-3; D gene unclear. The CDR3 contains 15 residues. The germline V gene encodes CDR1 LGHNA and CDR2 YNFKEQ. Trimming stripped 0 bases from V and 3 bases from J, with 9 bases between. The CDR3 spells CASSQDLGGGNTIYF. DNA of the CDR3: TGTGCCAGCAGCCAAGATCTCGGTGGTGGAAACACCATATATTTT.

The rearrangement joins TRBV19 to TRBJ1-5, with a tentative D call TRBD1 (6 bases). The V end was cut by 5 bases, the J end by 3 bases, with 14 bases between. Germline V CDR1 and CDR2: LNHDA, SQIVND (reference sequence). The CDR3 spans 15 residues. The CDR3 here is CASSLQGKDNQPQHF. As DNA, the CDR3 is TGTGCCAGTAGTTTACAGGGAAAGGACAATCAGCCCCAGCATTTT. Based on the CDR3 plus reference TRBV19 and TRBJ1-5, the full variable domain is DGGITQSPKYLFRKEGQNVTLSCEQNLNHDAMYWYRQDPGQGLRLIYYSQIVNDFQKGDIAEGYSVSREKKESFPLTVTSAQKNPTAFYLCASSLQGKDNQPQHFGDGTRLSIL.

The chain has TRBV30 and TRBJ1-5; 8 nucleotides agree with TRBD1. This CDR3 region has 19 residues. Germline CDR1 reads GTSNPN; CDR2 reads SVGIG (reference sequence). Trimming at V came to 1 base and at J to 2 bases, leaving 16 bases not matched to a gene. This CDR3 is CAWSAPGRTGRHGNQPQHF. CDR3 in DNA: TGTGCCTGGAGTGCGCCAGGTAGGACAGGGAGACATGGCAATCAGCCCCAGCATTTT.

This CDR3 is CASRTQTAGGPGDTQYF. Written as DNA, the CDR3 is TGTGCCAGCAGGACTCAGACAGCGGGGGGGCCTGGAGATACGCAGTATTTT. This chain connects TRBV2 to TRBJ2-3; 10 bases align to TRBD2. There are 17 residues in the CDR3. Looked up from germline, CDR1 is SNHLY and CDR2 is FYNNEI. With 6 bases clipped from V and 5 bases from J, the junction kept 14 bases outside the gene matches.

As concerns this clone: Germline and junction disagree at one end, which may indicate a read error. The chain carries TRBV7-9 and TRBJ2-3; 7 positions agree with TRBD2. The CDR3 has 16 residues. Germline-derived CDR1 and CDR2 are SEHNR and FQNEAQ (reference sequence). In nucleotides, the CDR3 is TGTTCCAGCAGCTTAGACGCGGGGGAGAGGAGGAGTACGCAGTATTTT. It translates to CSSSLDAGERRSTQYF.

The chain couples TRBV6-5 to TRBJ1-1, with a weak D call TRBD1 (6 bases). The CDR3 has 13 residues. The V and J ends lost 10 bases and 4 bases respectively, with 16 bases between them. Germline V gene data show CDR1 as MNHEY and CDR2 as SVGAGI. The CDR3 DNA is TGTGCCACAAAGAAGGGGGTGGGCACTGAAGCTTTCTTT. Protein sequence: CATKKGVGTEAFF.

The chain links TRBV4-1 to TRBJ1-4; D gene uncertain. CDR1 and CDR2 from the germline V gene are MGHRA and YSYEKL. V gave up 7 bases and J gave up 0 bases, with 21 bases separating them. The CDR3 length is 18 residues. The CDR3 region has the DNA TGCGCCAGCACCCCCGAGTCTCTGTCATATCCAACTAATGAAAAACTGTTTTTT. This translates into CASTPESLSYPTNEKLFF.

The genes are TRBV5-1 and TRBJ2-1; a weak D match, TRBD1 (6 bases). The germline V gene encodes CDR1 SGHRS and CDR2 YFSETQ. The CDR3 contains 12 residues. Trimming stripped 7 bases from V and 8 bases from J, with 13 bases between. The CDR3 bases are TGCGCCAGCCACAGGGTTTCTGATGAGCAGTTCTTC. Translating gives CASHRVSDEQFF.

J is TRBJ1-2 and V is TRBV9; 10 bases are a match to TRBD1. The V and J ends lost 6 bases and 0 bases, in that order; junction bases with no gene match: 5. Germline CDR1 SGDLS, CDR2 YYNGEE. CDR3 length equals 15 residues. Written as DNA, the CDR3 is TGTGCCAGCAACCCGGGACAGGGGACTAACTATGGCTACACCTTC. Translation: CASNPGQGTNYGYTF.

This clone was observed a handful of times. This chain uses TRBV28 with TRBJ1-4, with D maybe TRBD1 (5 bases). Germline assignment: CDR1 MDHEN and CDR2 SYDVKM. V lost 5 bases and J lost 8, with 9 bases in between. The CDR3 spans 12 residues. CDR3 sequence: CASSPQGEKLFF. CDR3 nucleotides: TGTGCCAGCAGTCCCCAGGGAGAAAAACTGTTTTTT.

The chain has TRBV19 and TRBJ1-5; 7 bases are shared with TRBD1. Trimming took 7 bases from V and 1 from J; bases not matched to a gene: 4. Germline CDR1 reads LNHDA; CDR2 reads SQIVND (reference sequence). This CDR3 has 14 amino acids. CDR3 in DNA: TGTGCCAGTACCGGGACAGAGAGCAATCAGCCCCAGCATTTT. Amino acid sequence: CASTGTESNQPQHF. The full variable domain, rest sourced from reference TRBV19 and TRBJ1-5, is DGGITQSPKYLFRKEGQNVTLSCEQNLNHDAMYWYRQDPGQGLRLIYYSQIVNDFQKGDIAEGYSVSREKKESFPLTVTSAQKNPTAFYLCASTGTESNQPQHFGDGTRLSIL.

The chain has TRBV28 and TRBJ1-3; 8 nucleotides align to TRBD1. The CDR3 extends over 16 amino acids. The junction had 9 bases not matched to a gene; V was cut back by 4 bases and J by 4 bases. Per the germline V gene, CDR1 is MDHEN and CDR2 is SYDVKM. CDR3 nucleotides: TGTGCCAGCAGTTCCCCGGGACAGGTCGGGGGAAACACCATATATTTT. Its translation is CASSSPGQVGGNTIYF.

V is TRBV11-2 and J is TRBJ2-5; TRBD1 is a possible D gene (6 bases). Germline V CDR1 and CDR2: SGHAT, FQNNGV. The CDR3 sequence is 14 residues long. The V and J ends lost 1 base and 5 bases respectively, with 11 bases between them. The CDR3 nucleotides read TGTGCCAGCAGCTTAGTCCAGGGGCGGGAGACCCAGTACTTC. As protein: CASSLVQGRETQYF.

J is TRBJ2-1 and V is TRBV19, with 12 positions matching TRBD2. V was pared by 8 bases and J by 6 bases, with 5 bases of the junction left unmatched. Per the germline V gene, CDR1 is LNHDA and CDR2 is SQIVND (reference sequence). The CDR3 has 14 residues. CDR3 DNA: TGTGCCAGTTTCTCTAGCGGGGGGGCCAATGAGCAGTTCTTC. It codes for CASFSSGGANEQFF.

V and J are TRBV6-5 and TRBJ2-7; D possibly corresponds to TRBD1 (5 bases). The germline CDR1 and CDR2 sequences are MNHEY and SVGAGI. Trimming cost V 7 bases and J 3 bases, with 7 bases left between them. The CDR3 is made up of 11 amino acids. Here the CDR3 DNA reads TGTGCCAGCACTACAGGCTACGAGCAGTACTTC. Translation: CASTTGYEQYF.